This TCR beta chain stems from a study of breast tumors, draining lymph nodes, adjacent tissues. TCRdb recomputed calls from the multiplex PCR reads with MiXCR, one row per CDR3 protein. Of over 200,000 distinct CDR3 sequences listed, roughly 32% are singletons. This clonotype showed up many times. The V and J ends lost 7 bases and 4 bases respectively, with 20 bases between them. This CDR3 region has 15 residues. The germline gives CDR1 MNHEY, CDR2 SVGAGI. Axillary draining lymph nodes of breast cancer patients supplied the node samples. The sample consisted of axillary lymph node tissue. The origin of this receptor is a female donor with breast cancer. Some clones in this sample may be carry-over from other donors' samples. The chain has TRBV6-5 and TRBJ2-7, with D unclear. As DNA, the CDR3 is TGTGCCAGCACCACCCTCGGTCACGGATCTTACGAGCAGTACTTC. Its protein is CASTTLGHGSYEQYF.